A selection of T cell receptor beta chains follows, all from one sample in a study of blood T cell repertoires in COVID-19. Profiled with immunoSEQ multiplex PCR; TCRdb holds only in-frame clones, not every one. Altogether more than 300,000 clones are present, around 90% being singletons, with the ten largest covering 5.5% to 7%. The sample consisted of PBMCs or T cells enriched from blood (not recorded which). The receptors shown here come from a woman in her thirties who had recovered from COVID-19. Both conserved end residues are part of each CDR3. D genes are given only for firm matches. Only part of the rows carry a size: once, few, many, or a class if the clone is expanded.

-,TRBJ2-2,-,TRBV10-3,TGTGCCATCAGTGACAGGGGTTTTGCCGGGGAGCTGTTTTTT,CAISDRGFAGELFF
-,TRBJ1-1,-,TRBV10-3,TGTGCCATCAGGGGACTGCCCAACACTGAAGCTTTCTTT,CAIRGLPNTEAFF
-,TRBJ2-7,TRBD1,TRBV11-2,TGTGCCAGCAGTTCGATCGGGACAGGGCCCTACGAGCAGTACTTC,CASSSIGTGPYEQYF
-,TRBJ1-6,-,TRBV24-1,TGTGCCACCAGTGATTCGGTGGGAGGGGGTTCACCCCTCCACTTT,CATSDSVGGGSPLHF
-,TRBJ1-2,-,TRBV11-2,TGTGCCAGCAGCTTAGTTTGGGGCTCTGGCTACACCTTC,CASSLVWGSGYTF
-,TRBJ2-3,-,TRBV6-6,TGTGCCAGCAGTTCGCCGGGACTCTCCACAGATACGCAGTATTTT,CASSSPGLSTDTQYF
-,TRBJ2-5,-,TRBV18,TGTGCCAGCTCACTGGTTGGGCTCGCGCAGACCCAGTACTTC,CASSLVGLAQTQYF
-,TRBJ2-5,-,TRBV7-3,TGTGCCAGCAGCTTAACCGCAGGGCCCGAAGAGACCCAGTACTTC,CASSLTAGPEETQYF
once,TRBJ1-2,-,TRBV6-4,TGTGCCAGCAGTGAGAGGGAGGGATCTAACTATGGCTACACCTTC,CASSEREGSNYGYTF
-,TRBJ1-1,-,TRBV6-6,TGTGCCAGCAGTTATCAGACAGAGAACACTGAAGCTTTCTTT,CASSYQTENTEAFF
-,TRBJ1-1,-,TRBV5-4,TGTGCCAGCAGCTTGGAACAGGTAACTGAAGCTTTCTTT,CASSLEQVTEAFF
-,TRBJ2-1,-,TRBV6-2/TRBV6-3,TGTGCCAGCAGTTACCTCCGGGCAGGGGAGCAGTTCTTC,CASSYLRAGEQFF
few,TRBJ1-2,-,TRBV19,TGTGCCAGTAGTACCCCCGGGGGGTCCTCTAACTATGGCTACACCTTC,CASSTPGGSSNYGYTF
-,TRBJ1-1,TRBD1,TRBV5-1,TGCGCCAGCAGTTACGACAGGGGTAACACTGAAGCTTTCTTT,CASSYDRGNTEAFF
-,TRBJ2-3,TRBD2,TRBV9,TGTGCCAGCAGCGTACCCGGGGGGGCCGCCGATACGCAGTATTTT,CASSVPGGAADTQYF
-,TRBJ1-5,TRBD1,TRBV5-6,TGTGCCAGCAGCCAAACAGGGGGCGGTCAGCCCCAGCATTTT,CASSQTGGGQPQHF
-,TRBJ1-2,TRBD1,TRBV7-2,TGTGCCAGCAGCTTACAGGGACAGGGAGCTTCCTATGGCTACACCTTC,CASSLQGQGASYGYTF
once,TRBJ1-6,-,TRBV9,TGTGCCAGCAGCGGTGTCAGGGATAGTTCACCCCTCCACTTT,CASSGVRDSSPLHF
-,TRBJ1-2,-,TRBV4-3,TGCGCCAGCAGCCAGCCGGGACCGGGGGACTATGGCTACACCTTC,CASSQPGPGDYGYTF
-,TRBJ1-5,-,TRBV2,TGTGCCAGCACGTTGTCGGGAAGCAATCAGCCCCAGCATTTT,CASTLSGSNQPQHF
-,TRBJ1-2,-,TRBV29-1,TGCAGCGTTTTGGGGCAGTCTCCCTATGGCTACACCTTC,CSVLGQSPYGYTF
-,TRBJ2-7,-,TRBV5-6,TGTGCCAGCAGCTTGGGTGGAGGGTCCGAGCAGTACTTC,CASSLGGGSEQYF
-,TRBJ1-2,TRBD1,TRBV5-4,TGTGCCAGCAGTCCGGACAGGGGACGTAACTATGGCTACACCTTC,CASSPDRGRNYGYTF
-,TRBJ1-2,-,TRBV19,TGTGCCAGTAGTATTAGTGCCCACGACTATGGCTACACCTTC,CASSISAHDYGYTF
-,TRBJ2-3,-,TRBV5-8,TGTGCCAGCAGCAGAGGACTGCACGCTAGCACAGATACGCAGTATTTT,CASSRGLHASTDTQYF
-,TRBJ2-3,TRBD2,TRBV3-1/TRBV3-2,TGTGCCAGCAGCCAAGACTTTGTTGCGGGGGGTCGCACAGATACGCAGTATTTT,CASSQDFVAGGRTDTQYF
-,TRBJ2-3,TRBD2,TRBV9,TGTGCCAGCAGCGGACCTAGCGGGGGGGCAACAGATACGCAGTATTTT,CASSGPSGGATDTQYF
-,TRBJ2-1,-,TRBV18,TGTGCCAGCTCACCCAGCGTTAGCGGTAGTGAGCAGTTCTTC,CASSPSVSGSEQFF
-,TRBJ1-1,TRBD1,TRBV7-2,TGTGCCAGCAGCTTACGGACAGGGGGTGAAGCTTTCTTT,CASSLRTGGEAFF
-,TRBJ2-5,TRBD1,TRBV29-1,TGCAGCGCCGGACAGGGCCAAGAGACCCAGTACTTC,CSAGQGQETQYF
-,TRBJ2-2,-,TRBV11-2,TGTGCCAGCAGCTTTTATCGGGTTGCGGACACCGGGGAGCTGTTTTTT,CASSFYRVADTGELFF
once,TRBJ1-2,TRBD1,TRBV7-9,TGTGCCAGCAGCTCAGGGGGACGGAACTATGGCTACACCTTC,CASSSGGRNYGYTF
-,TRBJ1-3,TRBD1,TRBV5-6,TGTGCCAGCAGCATCAGACAGGGGTTTTCTGGAAACACCATATATTTT,CASSIRQGFSGNTIYF
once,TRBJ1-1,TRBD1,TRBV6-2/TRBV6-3,TGTGCCAGCAGTCCCGGACAGGCTCGGACTGAAGCTTTCTTT,CASSPGQARTEAFF
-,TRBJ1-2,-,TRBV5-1,TGCGCCAGCAGCGGAGAACAGGAATATGGCTACACCTTC,CASSGEQEYGYTF
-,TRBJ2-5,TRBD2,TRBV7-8,TGTGCCAGCAGGAAACGGACTAGCGGGGTTGAAGAGACCCAGTACTTC,CASRKRTSGVEETQYF
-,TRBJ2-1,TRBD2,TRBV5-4,TGTGCCAGCAGCCAAACTAGCGGCCCTTTGAATGAGCAGTTCTTC,CASSQTSGPLNEQFF
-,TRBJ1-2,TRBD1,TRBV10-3,TGTGCCATCACCGGACAGGGGGCGAACTATGGCTACACCTTC,CAITGQGANYGYTF
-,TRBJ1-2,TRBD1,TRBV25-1,TGTGCCAGCAGTAACCACGGGACAGGGAGAGTGCGTGGCTACACCTTC,CASSNHGTGRVRGYTF
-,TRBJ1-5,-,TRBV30,TGTGCCTGGAGCCCAGGGCAGGGAAATCAGCCCCAGCATTTT,CAWSPGQGNQPQHF
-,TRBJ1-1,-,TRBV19,TGTGCCAGTAGTCCCAGGCAGTTGGCCACTGAAGCTTTCTTT,CASSPRQLATEAFF
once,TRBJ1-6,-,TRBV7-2,TGTGCCAGCAGCATAGGGAGCAGCTCCTATAATTCACCCCTCCACTTT,CASSIGSSSYNSPLHF
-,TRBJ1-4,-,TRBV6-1,TGTGCCAGCAGTGAAGGCGGCGGAGGAAAACTGTTTTTT,CASSEGGGGKLFF
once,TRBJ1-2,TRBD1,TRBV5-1,TGCGCCAGCAGCTTAGGGGGCGACTATGGCTACACCTTC,CASSLGGDYGYTF
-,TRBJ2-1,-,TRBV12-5,TGTGCTAGTGGTTGGCTAGGGAGCTCCTACAATGAGCAGTTCTTC,CASGWLGSSYNEQFF
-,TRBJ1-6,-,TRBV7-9,TGTGCCAGCAGCTTAGACGCAGGGACCTATAATTCACCCCTCCACTTT,CASSLDAGTYNSPLHF
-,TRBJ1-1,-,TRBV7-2,TGTGCCAGCAGCAAAGACATGAACACTGAAGCTTTCTTT,CASSKDMNTEAFF
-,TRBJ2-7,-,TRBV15,TGTGCCACCAGCAGAGACCCGGACAGTTCCTACGAGCAGTACTTC,CATSRDPDSSYEQYF
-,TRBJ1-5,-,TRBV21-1,TGTGCCAGCAGCAAAGCGCTAAAGCGGGATCGCAATCAGCCCCAGCATTTT,CASSKALKRDRNQPQHF
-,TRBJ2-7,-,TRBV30,TGTGCCTGGAGTGTACCAGGGGGGACACACGAGCAGTACTTC,CAWSVPGGTHEQYF
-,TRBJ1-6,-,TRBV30,TGTGCCTGGAGGGGGCAGGGCGGAGAATCACCCCTCCACTTT,CAWRGQGGESPLHF